Listed below are T cell receptor beta chains from one sample, sequenced in a study of blood T cell repertoires in COVID-19. Assay: immunoSEQ multiplex PCR; the TCRdb copy retains only in-frame clones and omits some. The sample carries a few hundred thousand clones, around 84% recorded once. The sequenced material came from PBMCs or T cells enriched from blood (not recorded which). The receptors stem from a woman in her fifties or sixties who had recovered from COVID-19. The CDR3 runs from the conserved cysteine through the conserved F or W. Each record gives: CDR3 DNA, CDR3 protein, D gene, V gene, J gene, clone size. D genes are given only for firm matches. Clone size is given for some rows only: seen once, a few or many times, or a class if the clone is expanded.

CDR3nt: TGTGCCAGCAGCGCGATCCTGTTGCGGGGAGGAGAGCAGTACTTC
CDR3aa: CASSAILLRGGEQYF
d_gene: .
v_gene: TRBV27
j_gene: TRBJ2-7
abundance: .

CDR3nt: TGTGCCAGCTCACCTAGGGACAGCGAAGCTTTCTTT
CDR3aa: CASSPRDSEAFF
d_gene: TRBD1
v_gene: TRBV18
j_gene: TRBJ1-1
abundance: .

CDR3nt: TGTGCCATTAATGTGAGGTCGGGAGAGACCCAGTACTTC
CDR3aa: CAINVRSGETQYF
d_gene: .
v_gene: TRBV21-1
j_gene: TRBJ2-5
abundance: .

CDR3nt: TGTGCCAGCAGCTTAGGGAGGGAGTACCAAGAGACCCAGTACTTC
CDR3aa: CASSLGREYQETQYF
d_gene: .
v_gene: TRBV7-9
j_gene: TRBJ2-5
abundance: .

CDR3nt: TGTGCCTGGACTACTGGACAGCTTGTGAATTCACCCCTCCACTTT
CDR3aa: CAWTTGQLVNSPLHF
d_gene: .
v_gene: TRBV30
j_gene: TRBJ1-6
abundance: .

CDR3nt: TGTGCCAGTAGGAGTGTCCACAGGCGGGGAACTTACGAGCAGTACTTC
CDR3aa: CASRSVHRRGTYEQYF
d_gene: .
v_gene: TRBV19
j_gene: TRBJ2-7
abundance: .

CDR3nt: TGTGCCAGCAGTTTAGGGCAGAATAGCAATCAGCCCCAGCATTTT
CDR3aa: CASSLGQNSNQPQHF
d_gene: .
v_gene: TRBV27
j_gene: TRBJ1-5
abundance: .

CDR3nt: TGTGCCAGCAGTGAGCGCCCGGATAGAATGGATGGCTACACCTTC
CDR3aa: CASSERPDRMDGYTF
d_gene: .
v_gene: TRBV27
j_gene: TRBJ1-2
abundance: .

CDR3nt: TGTGCCACCAGTGATTCTCCAGCGAACTATGGCTACACCTTC
CDR3aa: CATSDSPANYGYTF
d_gene: .
v_gene: TRBV24-1
j_gene: TRBJ1-2
abundance: .

CDR3nt: TGTGCCAGCAGTGAGCGGACAGGCCATCGGGAGACCCAGTACTTC
CDR3aa: CASSERTGHRETQYF
d_gene: TRBD1
v_gene: TRBV7-9
j_gene: TRBJ2-5
abundance: .

CDR3nt: TGTGCCAGCAGTTCTCCACTCACTGAGCAGTTCTTC
CDR3aa: CASSSPLTEQFF
d_gene: .
v_gene: TRBV6-5
j_gene: TRBJ2-1
abundance: .

CDR3nt: TGTGCCAGCAGTGAATCCCTAGCGGGGAATGAGCAGTTCTTC
CDR3aa: CASSESLAGNEQFF
d_gene: TRBD2
v_gene: TRBV2
j_gene: TRBJ2-1
abundance: .

CDR3nt: TGTGCCAGCCCCCCGTTGGTCGGCACTGAAGCTTTCTTT
CDR3aa: CASPPLVGTEAFF
d_gene: .
v_gene: TRBV12-3/TRBV12-4
j_gene: TRBJ1-1
abundance: .

CDR3nt: TGTGCCAGCAGCTTGGGCAGGGGTAATCAGCCCCAGCATTTT
CDR3aa: CASSLGRGNQPQHF
d_gene: .
v_gene: TRBV5-8
j_gene: TRBJ1-5
abundance: once

CDR3nt: TGCAGCGTTGAAGGAGTTATCGGAGAGACCCAGTACTTC
CDR3aa: CSVEGVIGETQYF
d_gene: .
v_gene: TRBV29-1
j_gene: TRBJ2-5
abundance: .

CDR3nt: TGTGCCAGCAGGATACAGGGTGCGGGAAACACCATATATTTT
CDR3aa: CASRIQGAGNTIYF
d_gene: .
v_gene: TRBV11-2
j_gene: TRBJ1-3
abundance: .

CDR3nt: TGTGCCAGCAGCTTACGGGACAGGGGCGGCTACACCTTC
CDR3aa: CASSLRDRGGYTF
d_gene: TRBD1
v_gene: TRBV7-9
j_gene: TRBJ1-2
abundance: .

CDR3nt: TGTGCCAGCAGAACTAAGACAGGGACAGTCTATGGCTACACCTTC
CDR3aa: CASRTKTGTVYGYTF
d_gene: TRBD1
v_gene: TRBV2
j_gene: TRBJ1-2
abundance: .

CDR3nt: TGCAGTGCTAGTCAGTCCGACAGGTCCTACGAGCAGTACTTC
CDR3aa: CSASQSDRSYEQYF
d_gene: .
v_gene: TRBV20-1
j_gene: TRBJ2-7
abundance: .

CDR3nt: TGCGCCAGCAGCCAAGTAGGTGGGGGGTCCTACGAGCAGTACTTC
CDR3aa: CASSQVGGGSYEQYF
d_gene: .
v_gene: TRBV4-1
j_gene: TRBJ2-7
abundance: .

CDR3nt: TGTGCCACCAGTGATCTTGGGGGGATAGGGACCCAGTACTTC
CDR3aa: CATSDLGGIGTQYF
d_gene: .
v_gene: TRBV24-1
j_gene: TRBJ2-5
abundance: .

CDR3nt: TGTGCCAGCAGCCAAGCAGGCCCCTATGGCTACACCTTC
CDR3aa: CASSQAGPYGYTF
d_gene: .
v_gene: TRBV4-2
j_gene: TRBJ1-2
abundance: .

CDR3nt: TGTGCCAGCAGTCAGGGTGTCGGGGAGACCCAGTACTTC
CDR3aa: CASSQGVGETQYF
d_gene: .
v_gene: TRBV2
j_gene: TRBJ2-5
abundance: .

CDR3nt: TGCGCCAGCAGCCAACTAGCGGGAGGATCTTCGAACTCCTACGAGCAGTACTTC
CDR3aa: CASSQLAGGSSNSYEQYF
d_gene: TRBD2
v_gene: TRBV4-1
j_gene: TRBJ2-7
abundance: .

CDR3nt: TGTGCCAGCAGCAAGCTCGGGGACAGAATCTACGAGCAGTACTTC
CDR3aa: CASSKLGDRIYEQYF
d_gene: TRBD1
v_gene: TRBV11-2
j_gene: TRBJ2-7
abundance: .

CDR3nt: TGTGCCAGCAGCGTGGGGGGGACAGGCCGTAGTGAGGACCTCCACTTT
CDR3aa: CASSVGGTGRSEDLHF
d_gene: TRBD1
v_gene: TRBV9
j_gene: TRBJ1-6
abundance: .

CDR3nt: TGTGCCAGCAGCTTAGTGGCATCCGAGGGGCCCCAGCATTTT
CDR3aa: CASSLVASEGPQHF
d_gene: .
v_gene: TRBV7-2
j_gene: TRBJ1-5
abundance: .

CDR3nt: TGTGCCAGCAGTTACTACGGGGAAAGCTACGAGCAGTACTTC
CDR3aa: CASSYYGESYEQYF
d_gene: .
v_gene: TRBV6-5
j_gene: TRBJ2-7
abundance: .

CDR3nt: TGTGCCAGCAGTACAGGGCGGGTCGGCGGCTACACCTTC
CDR3aa: CASSTGRVGGYTF
d_gene: .
v_gene: TRBV27
j_gene: TRBJ1-2
abundance: .

CDR3nt: TGTGCCAGCAGTTCTAAACCCACCTCCGAGCAGTACTTC
CDR3aa: CASSSKPTSEQYF
d_gene: .
v_gene: TRBV28
j_gene: TRBJ2-7
abundance: .

CDR3nt: TGTGCCAGCAGTTTACAGTTTAACTATGGCTACACCTTC
CDR3aa: CASSLQFNYGYTF
d_gene: .
v_gene: TRBV28
j_gene: TRBJ1-2
abundance: .

CDR3nt: TGTGCCAGCAGCTCAAGAGGGACAGGGTCGAACACCGGGGAGCTGTTTTTT
CDR3aa: CASSSRGTGSNTGELFF
d_gene: TRBD1
v_gene: TRBV7-2
j_gene: TRBJ2-2
abundance: .

CDR3nt: TGTGCCAGCAGTGAATTGGTAGAGGAGAACACTGAAGCTTTCTTT
CDR3aa: CASSELVEENTEAFF
d_gene: .
v_gene: TRBV25-1
j_gene: TRBJ1-1
abundance: .

CDR3nt: TGTGCCAGCAGTGAACAGGGTACCTACGAGCAGTACTTC
CDR3aa: CASSEQGTYEQYF
d_gene: .
v_gene: TRBV2
j_gene: TRBJ2-7
abundance: .

CDR3nt: TGTGCCAGCAGTGAGGCAAAGCGGGGAACCTACGAGCAGTACTTC
CDR3aa: CASSEAKRGTYEQYF
d_gene: TRBD2
v_gene: TRBV6-1
j_gene: TRBJ2-7
abundance: .

CDR3nt: TGTGCCAGCAGTCTAGACAGCTACTATGGCTACACCTTC
CDR3aa: CASSLDSYYGYTF
d_gene: .
v_gene: TRBV12-3/TRBV12-4
j_gene: TRBJ1-2
abundance: .

CDR3nt: TGTGCCACCAGCCGACAGGGGGCTGAGGCATACAATGAGCAGTTCTTC
CDR3aa: CATSRQGAEAYNEQFF
d_gene: TRBD1
v_gene: TRBV24-1
j_gene: TRBJ2-1
abundance: few

CDR3nt: TGTGCCAGCAACGACAAGGGGAAGGTGCATGAGCAGTTCTTC
CDR3aa: CASNDKGKVHEQFF
d_gene: .
v_gene: TRBV6-4
j_gene: TRBJ2-1
abundance: once

CDR3nt: TGTGCCAGCAGAGGATCTACGGGACACGGCTACACCTTC
CDR3aa: CASRGSTGHGYTF
d_gene: .
v_gene: TRBV9
j_gene: TRBJ1-2
abundance: .

CDR3nt: TGTGCCAGCAGTTTGGGCGGGAGCTCCTACGAGCAGTACTTC
CDR3aa: CASSLGGSSYEQYF
d_gene: TRBD2
v_gene: TRBV28
j_gene: TRBJ2-7
abundance: .

CDR3nt: TGTGCCAGTAGTATTCCTCCCTGGGGCACCAATCAGCCCCAGCATTTT
CDR3aa: CASSIPPWGTNQPQHF
d_gene: .
v_gene: TRBV19
j_gene: TRBJ1-5
abundance: .

CDR3nt: TGTGCCAGCAGTTCCCGGACGGGAGACTACGAGCAGTACTTC
CDR3aa: CASSSRTGDYEQYF
d_gene: .
v_gene: TRBV6-2/TRBV6-3
j_gene: TRBJ2-7
abundance: .

CDR3nt: TGTGCCATCAGTGGGACAGGCCTTGCTGGAAACACCATATATTTT
CDR3aa: CAISGTGLAGNTIYF
d_gene: TRBD1
v_gene: TRBV10-3
j_gene: TRBJ1-3
abundance: .

CDR3nt: TGCGCCAGCAGCCAAGAACAGGGGCGGGCCGGGGAGCTGTTTTTT
CDR3aa: CASSQEQGRAGELFF
d_gene: TRBD1
v_gene: TRBV4-1
j_gene: TRBJ2-2
abundance: once

CDR3nt: TGTGCCAGCAGCCAATACCCGACGGCAGGGGGCGGACTGTTTTTT
CDR3aa: CASSQYPTAGGGLFF
d_gene: TRBD1
v_gene: TRBV3-1/TRBV3-2
j_gene: TRBJ1-4
abundance: .

CDR3nt: TGTGCCACCAGTGATTTGAGCCGAGACACCGGGGAGCTGTTTTTT
CDR3aa: CATSDLSRDTGELFF
d_gene: .
v_gene: TRBV24-1
j_gene: TRBJ2-2
abundance: .

CDR3nt: TGTGCCAGCAGTTTAGGTAGGGGCGGCACTGAAGCTTTCTTT
CDR3aa: CASSLGRGGTEAFF
d_gene: .
v_gene: TRBV28
j_gene: TRBJ1-1
abundance: few

CDR3nt: TGTGCCAGCAGCACGACAGGGGAAGGGGGATATGGCTACACCTTC
CDR3aa: CASSTTGEGGYGYTF
d_gene: TRBD1
v_gene: TRBV5-6
j_gene: TRBJ1-2
abundance: few

CDR3nt: TGTGCCAGCAGTTCAGGTTTCAGAGCTTACGAGCAGTACTTC
CDR3aa: CASSSGFRAYEQYF
d_gene: .
v_gene: TRBV27
j_gene: TRBJ2-7
abundance: .

CDR3nt: TGTGCCAGCAAAAGGGGACAGGGGAACTATGGCTACACCTTC
CDR3aa: CASKRGQGNYGYTF
d_gene: TRBD1
v_gene: TRBV6-5
j_gene: TRBJ1-2
abundance: .